The 18 T cell receptor beta chains below all came from one sample that was sequenced in a study of cytomegalovirus exposure and HLA in healthy donors. The study ran its PCR with 60 Vbeta and 13 Jbeta primers. This table comes from immunoSEQ multiplex PCR, and its TCRdb copy is limited to in-frame clones, with some not included. Of 150,000 to 200,000 clones in the sample, just over 70% were seen once. The sample was PBMCs. These receptors all stem from a man aged 18 to 30 in good health and CMV-seropositive.

The rearrangement links TRBV11-2 to TRBJ2-1; D remains unclear. Germline V gene lookup returns CDR1 SGHAT and CDR2 FQNNGV. The CDR3 has 15 amino acids. The V end was cut by 5 bases, the J end by 0 bases, with 11 bases between. The CDR3 DNA reads as TGTGCCAGCAGCCTTAGCAGAAGCTCCTACAATGAGCAGTTCTTC. Protein sequence: CASSLSRSSYNEQFF.

This clone was detected only once. The rearrangement uses TRBV7-8 and TRBJ2-6; tentative D call: TRBD1 (6 bases). CDR1 SGHVS and CDR2 FQNEAQ come from the germline V gene. This CDR3 comprises 17 residues. V dropped 7 bases and J dropped 0 bases, with 16 bases sitting between them. In nucleotides, the CDR3 is TGTGCCAGCACCCCAGGGGCGTCCGTCTCTGGGGCCAACGTCCTGACTTTC. This codes for CASTPGASVSGANVLTF.

The chain links TRBV15 to TRBJ1-3; D gene unclear. The germline CDR1 and CDR2 sequences are LNHNV and YYDKDF (reference sequence). This CDR3 has 15 amino acids. The germline V and J ends were trimmed by 0 bases and 4 bases, with 10 bases remaining between them. The CDR3 DNA sequence: TGTGCCACCAGCAGAGATCTATCGTCCGGAAACACCATATATTTT. Translating it yields CATSRDLSSGNTIYF.

The DNA for the CDR3 is TGCGCCACTCCCCGCGCTACGCAGTATTTT. This encodes CATPRATQYF. J is TRBJ2-3 and V is TRBV10-1; D is uncertain. The CDR3 contains 10 residues. Trimming stripped 10 bases from V and 8 bases from J, with 10 bases between. Germline-derived CDR1 and CDR2 are WNHNN and SYGVQD (reference sequence).

This chain uses TRBV6-5 with TRBJ1-6; D remains unclear. Trimming removed 8 bases at V and 8 bases at J, with 13 bases between. In germline, CDR1 is MNHEY, CDR2 SVGAGI. This CDR3 has 13 residues. CDR3 residues: CASRKGRHSPLHF. Written as DNA, the CDR3 is TGTGCCAGCCGAAAAGGGAGGCATTCACCCCTCCACTTT.

The V and J genes are TRBV18 and TRBJ2-7; 7 nucleotides align to TRBD1. This CDR3 is 12 amino acids long. From germline, CDR1 is KGHSH and CDR2 LQKENI. With V trimmed by 5 bases and J by 4 bases, 2 bases remained unmatched. The CDR3 sequence: CASSGTDYEQYV. The CDR3 DNA reads TGTGCCAGCTCAGGGACAGATTACGAGCAGTACGTC.

V usage is TRBV4-2 and J usage is TRBJ1-1, with a tentative D call TRBD1 (5 bases). The CDR3 spans 17 residues. V was pared by 0 bases and J by 2 bases, with 16 bases between. The germline V gene has CDR1 LGHNA and CDR2 YNFKEQ. The CDR3 here is CASSQDPVTGDNTEAFF. CDR3 in DNA: TGTGCCAGCAGCCAAGATCCTGTGACGGGGGATAACACTGAAGCTTTCTTT.

The chain carries TRBV19 and TRBJ1-5; tentative D call: TRBD1 (6 bases). The CDR3 is 14 residues long. The V gene's germline CDR1 is LNHDA and CDR2 SQIVND (reference sequence). Between the trimmed V and J ends, which lost 5 bases and 7 bases, there was a span of 15 bases. CDR3 region: CASSSQGSGQPQHF. The DNA for the CDR3 is TGTGCCAGTAGTTCCCAGGGGTCAGGGCAGCCCCAGCATTTT.

The CDR3 loop is CASSIKGGAMNTEAFF. In nucleotides, the CDR3 is TGTGCCAGTAGTATAAAAGGGGGCGCGATGAACACTGAAGCTTTCTTT. The gene calls are TRBV19 and TRBJ1-1; TRBD1 matches 7 bases. Germline CDR1 LNHDA, CDR2 SQIVND (reference sequence). The CDR3 has 16 amino acids. With 2 bases clipped from V and 0 bases from J, the junction kept 6 bases outside the gene matches.

V gene TRBV19 combines with J gene TRBJ2-5, with 10 bases fitting TRBD1. V trimming: 4 bases; J trimming: 5 bases; junction bases outside the gene matches: 7. The germline V gene has CDR1 LNHDA and CDR2 SQIVND (reference sequence). The CDR3 length is 15 residues. The CDR3 nucleotides read TGTGCCAGTAGTACAAGGGACAGGGGAGGGGAGACCCAGTACTTC. Translation: CASSTRDRGGETQYF.

This chain uses TRBV6-5 with TRBJ1-2; TRBD1 agrees at 8 bases. The CDR3 is 13 residues long. CDR1 and CDR2 (germline): MNHEY, SVGAGI. V lost 6 bases, J lost 8 bases, and 8 bases stayed unmatched. The CDR3 DNA is TGTGCCAGCAGGAGGACAGGGCGTGAAGGCTACACCTTC. It translates to CASRRTGREGYTF.

This chain links TRBV9 with TRBJ2-1; 12 positions match TRBD2. The length of the CDR3 is 15 residues. CDR1 and CDR2 (germline): SGDLS, YYNGEE. After removal of 3 bases from V and 4 bases from J, the junction contained 2 bases not matched to a gene. The CDR3 spells CASSDLAGGYNEQFF. The CDR3 DNA sequence: TGTGCCAGCAGCGATCTAGCGGGAGGGTACAATGAGCAGTTCTTC. Full variable domain (outside the CDR3, taken from reference TRBV9 and TRBJ2-1): DSGVTQTPKHLITATGQRVTLRCSPRSGDLSVYWYQQSLDQGLQFLIQYYNGEERAKGNILERFSAQQFPDLHSELNLSSLELGDSALYFCASSDLAGGYNEQFFGPGTRLTVL.

The V and J genes are TRBV28 and TRBJ1-2; the match to TRBD1 covers 7 bases. The CDR3 totals 14 residues. With V trimmed by 3 bases and J by 4 bases, 5 bases remained unmatched. Germline V gene data show CDR1 as MDHEN and CDR2 as SYDVKM. The CDR3 protein is CASSFGQALYGYTF. The CDR3 nucleotides read TGTGCCAGCAGTTTTGGACAGGCCCTCTATGGCTACACCTTC.

The chain's CDR3 is CASSPRPGAGELFF. Written as DNA, the CDR3 is TGTGCCAGCAGTCCCCGCCCGGGGGCCGGGGAGCTGTTTTTT. The chain joins TRBV27 to TRBJ2-2, with D possibly matching TRBD2 (6 bases). The CDR3 covers 14 residues. Deletions cut 5 bases from V and 6 bases from J, with 13 bases between. Per the germline V gene, CDR1 is MNHEY and CDR2 is SMNVEV (reference sequence).

For this clone: This CDR3 is also generated by other DNA sequences in the sample. The chain recombines TRBV5-1 with TRBJ2-1; 12 bases are shared with TRBD2. V shed 1 base and J 1 base; nucleotides not matched to a gene: 0. The CDR3 runs 16 residues. Germline V gene sequence: CDR1 SGHRS, CDR2 YFSETQ. The chain's CDR3 is CASSLTSGGSYNEQFF. The DNA of the CDR3 is TGCGCCAGCAGCTTGACTAGCGGGGGGTCCTACAATGAGCAGTTCTTC.

Details on this clone: The same CDR3 is also encoded by other DNA sequences in this sample. The CDR3 reads CASRRGTNTEAFF. The CDR3 DNA sequence: TGTGCCAGCAGGCGGGGAACTAACACTGAAGCTTTCTTT. The chain employs TRBV6-1 and TRBJ1-1; no reliable D call. CDR1 is MNHNS, CDR2 SASEGT, per germline. CDR3 length equals 13 residues. Between the trimmed V and J ends, which lost 6 bases and 2 bases, there was a span of 10 bases.

V and J are TRBV5-8 and TRBJ1-1; D ambiguous. The V and J ends lost 0 bases and 1 base respectively, with 4 bases between them. The CDR3 spans 13 residues. The germline V gene encodes CDR1 SGHTS and CDR2 YDEGEE. CDR3 bases: TGTGCCAGCAGCTTGGTGAGGAACACTGAAGCTTTCTTT. This codes for CASSLVRNTEAFF.

The chain uses TRBV5-1 and TRBJ2-5; tentative D call: TRBD2 (5 bases). Germline values: CDR1 SGHRS, CDR2 YFSETQ. With 0 bases removed from V and 2 bases from J, the gap between germline ends came to 11 bases. The CDR3 length is 15 residues. The CDR3 protein is CASSLGSGQQETQYF. CDR3 sequence (DNA): TGCGCCAGCAGCTTGGGAAGCGGTCAACAAGAGACCCAGTACTTC.